These 21 T cell receptor beta chains share one sample of origin, sequenced in a study of cytomegalovirus exposure and HLA in healthy donors. The PCR had 60 Vbeta and 13 Jbeta primers. The method was immunoSEQ multiplex PCR; TCRdb's version includes in-frame clones alone and lacks a portion of them. The sample records about 200,000 clones, over 70% being singletons. The sequenced sample consisted of PBMCs. Receptor source: a man aged 25 to 45 in good health and CMV-seronegative.

This clone was picked up one time. V is TRBV7-2 and J is TRBJ2-3; D is uncertain. The CDR3 runs 14 residues. Trimming took off 4 bases at V and 2 bases at J, with 10 bases between the two ends. Germline V gene sequence: CDR1 SGHTA, CDR2 FQGNSA. CDR3 in amino acids: CASSSDSATDTQYF. The CDR3 DNA reads as TGTGCCAGCAGCTCCGACTCGGCCACAGATACGCAGTATTTT.

The V and J genes are TRBV6-1 and TRBJ1-2; weak D call: TRBD1 (5 bases). The CDR3 has 15 residues. Trimming shortened V by 1 base and J by 1 base, and 10 bases separated the two germline ends. Germline V CDR1 and CDR2: MNHNS, SASEGT. In nucleotides, the CDR3 is TGTGCCAGCAGTGAAGGTCCAGGGCATAACTATGGCTACACCTTC. It codes for CASSEGPGHNYGYTF.

In this sample, this clone turned up a few times. The chain employs TRBV29-1 and TRBJ2-2, with D possibly being TRBD2 (6 bases). V lost 6 bases to trimming and J lost 4 bases, with 12 bases between them. Germline V gene data show CDR1 as SQVTM and CDR2 as ANQGSEA. There are 13 residues in the CDR3. CDR3 sequence reads: CSVTEGGTGELFF. The CDR3 DNA reads as TGCAGCGTAACCGAGGGAGGCACCGGGGAGCTGTTTTTT.

This clone appeared once. The V and J genes are TRBV6-8 and TRBJ2-7, with 9 positions matching TRBD2. In germline, CDR1 is MNHGY, CDR2 SAAAGT. With 2 bases clipped from V and 6 bases from J, the junction kept 8 bases outside the gene matches. The CDR3 runs to 15 residues. CDR3 nucleotides: TGTGCCAGCAGTTACGAGGCGCTAGCGGGGACCGAGCAGTACTTC. Encoded protein: CASSYEALAGTEQYF.

The chain joins TRBV6-4 to TRBJ1-2; 7 nucleotides align to TRBD1. V shed 6 bases and J 7 bases; nucleotides not matched to a gene: 11. This CDR3 is 14 amino acids long. The germline V gene has CDR1 MRHNA and CDR2 SNTAGT. As DNA, the CDR3 is TGTGCCAGCAGCCCCGGGACAGCCTCATTTGGCTACACCTTC. Amino acid sequence: CASSPGTASFGYTF.

This chain links TRBV4-2 with TRBJ1-4; 9 bases fit TRBD1. The CDR3 sequence is 16 residues long. Germline loops: CDR1 LGHNA, CDR2 YNFKEQ. With 0 bases clipped from V and 8 bases from J, the junction kept 7 bases outside the gene matches. The CDR3 nucleotides are TGTGCCAGCAGCCAAGAACTTGGACAGGGGCTCGAAAAACTGTTTTTT. Its protein is CASSQELGQGLEKLFF.

This clone was counted once. This chain joins TRBV15 and TRBJ2-3; 9 bases align to TRBD1. Unmatched junction bases numbered 2, after V lost 1 base and J lost 3 bases. This CDR3 is 15 amino acids long. The germline V gene encodes CDR1 LNHNV and CDR2 YYDKDF (reference sequence). In DNA form, the CDR3 reads TGTGCCACCAGCAGAGGACAGGGGGATACAGATACGCAGTATTTT. Residues: CATSRGQGDTDTQYF.

Concerning this clone: This same CDR3 is encoded by further DNA sequences in the sample. V gene TRBV5-1 combines with J gene TRBJ2-1; perhaps TRBD2 as D (6 bases). CDR1 SGHRS and CDR2 YFSETQ come from the germline V gene. The CDR3 consists of 15 residues. Between the trimmed V and J ends, which lost 4 bases and 1 base, there was a span of 12 bases. The CDR3 spells CASSLGGSSYNEQFF. The DNA for the CDR3 is TGCGCCAGCAGCCTGGGAGGTTCGTCCTACAATGAGCAGTTCTTC.

This chain links TRBV11-2 with TRBJ1-2; 10 bases align to TRBD1. The CDR3 contains 17 residues. V lost 5 bases, J lost 4 bases, and 13 bases stayed unmatched. Germline V lookup: CDR1 SGHAT, CDR2 FQNNGV. The CDR3 DNA sequence: TGTGCCAGCAGCCCACTGGACAGGGGGGACAAGCTCTATGGCTACACCTTC. Translated: CASSPLDRGDKLYGYTF.

This clone was found a few times. The rearrangement uses TRBV6-6 and TRBJ1-5, with 8 positions matching TRBD1. The CDR3 has 16 residues. Per the germline V gene, CDR1 is MNHNY and CDR2 is SVGAGI (reference sequence). Trimming cost V 5 bases and J 2 bases; bases outside gene matches: 8. The CDR3 reads CASSQTGGYGNQPQHF. CDR3 bases: TGTGCCAGCAGTCAAACAGGGGGGTATGGCAATCAGCCCCAGCATTTT.

This clone was seen only once. The chain couples TRBV5-4 to TRBJ2-2; tentatively, D is TRBD1 (5 bases). V gave up 3 bases and J gave up 2 bases, with 8 bases separating them. The germline V gene has CDR1 SGHNT and CDR2 YYREEE (reference sequence). The CDR3 is made up of 14 amino acids. CDR3 loop: CASSSQGNTGELFF. The CDR3 region has the DNA TGTGCCAGCAGCTCCCAGGGTAACACCGGGGAGCTGTTTTTT.

V gene TRBV6-1 combines with J gene TRBJ2-1, with 7 bases matching TRBD1. From germline, CDR1 is MNHNS and CDR2 SASEGT. J gave up 6 bases and V 3 bases, and 8 bases lay outside the gene matches. This CDR3 spans 15 amino acids. The CDR3 coding sequence is TGTGCCAGCAGTGAGAAGACAGGGTGGGGCAATGAGCAGTTCTTC. Protein product: CASSEKTGWGNEQFF.

The chain uses TRBV15 and TRBJ2-7; possible D gene TRBD1, 5 bases. The length of the CDR3 is 12 residues. The V end was cut by 2 bases, the J end by 6 bases, with 8 bases between. Germline assignment: CDR1 LNHNV and CDR2 YYDKDF (reference sequence). CDR3 nucleotide sequence: TGTGCCACCAGCAGACAGGGCGTCGAGCAGTACTTC. Translated: CATSRQGVEQYF.

The V gene is TRBV11-2, the J gene TRBJ1-1; no clear D. Germline V gene sequence: CDR1 SGHAT, CDR2 FQNNGV. The V end was cut by 0 bases, the J end by 4 bases, with 15 bases between. This CDR3 spans 16 amino acids. CDR3 nucleotide sequence: TGTGCCAGCAGCTTAGAGGCAGCGCGGGGTGTCACTGAAGCTTTCTTT. This codes for CASSLEAARGVTEAFF.

The chain carries TRBV6-1 and TRBJ1-5, with 9 bases aligning to TRBD1. The CDR3 sequence is 15 residues long. The germline V gene has CDR1 MNHNS and CDR2 SASEGT. Losses at the gene ends were 5 bases for V and 6 bases for J; bases not matched to a gene: 8. Here the CDR3 DNA reads TGTGCCAGCAGTACTACAGGGGGCGCACGTCAGCCCCAGCATTTT. It codes for CASSTTGGARQPQHF.

This clone was picked up one time. The chain employs TRBV7-9 and TRBJ2-2, with 7 bases lining up with TRBD2. With 5 bases clipped from V and 4 bases from J, the junction kept 7 bases outside the gene matches. The germline V gene encodes CDR1 SEHNR and CDR2 FQNEAQ (reference sequence). CDR3 size: 15 residues. The CDR3 sequence: CASSDRLAATGELFF. The DNA for the CDR3 is TGTGCCAGCAGCGACCGACTAGCAGCCACCGGGGAGCTGTTTTTT.

The chain has TRBV5-1 and TRBJ1-1; 8 nucleotides agree with TRBD1. The CDR3 spans 14 residues. With 4 bases clipped from V and 5 bases from J, the junction kept 7 bases outside the gene matches. Germline V gives CDR1 SGHRS, CDR2 YFSETQ. The CDR3 DNA is TGCGCCAGCAGCCCCGGACAGGGAGCTACTGAAGCTTTCTTT. It is translated as CASSPGQGATEAFF.

The rearrangement joins TRBV14 to TRBJ2-7, with D unclear. The ends were cut back, 7 bases at V and 0 bases at J, with 4 bases in the middle. Germline V lookup: CDR1 SGHDN, CDR2 FVKESK. The CDR3 extends over 11 amino acids. The CDR3 is CASTNSYEQYF. The CDR3 DNA sequence: TGTGCCAGCACTAACTCCTACGAGCAGTACTTC.

The V call is TRBV11-2, the J call TRBJ2-5; D may be TRBD2 (6 bases). The J call may be in error: the DNA end matches TRBJ2-7 better. This CDR3 comprises 15 residues. CDR1 and CDR2 from the germline V gene are SGHAT and FQNNGV. The CDR3 is CASSPRGGMNYEQYF. Written as DNA, the CDR3 is TGTGCCAGCAGCCCTCGTGGAGGGATGAACTACGAGCAGTACTTC.

The rearrangement uses TRBV2 and TRBJ1-5; D uncertain. The germline V gene encodes CDR1 SNHLY and CDR2 FYNNEI. The germline V and J ends were trimmed by 5 bases and 2 bases, with 16 bases remaining between them. CDR3 length: 16 residues. The CDR3, as DNA: TGTGCCAGCAGTTCCCCACCGTACACCCGCAATCAGCCCCAGCATTTT. Protein sequence: CASSSPPYTRNQPQHF.

V and J are TRBV30 and TRBJ1-4; no definite D call. Trimming removed 0 bases at V and 7 bases at J, with 9 bases between. Germline lookup yields CDR1 GTSNPN and CDR2 SVGIG (reference sequence). CDR3 size: 13 residues. In DNA, the CDR3 is TGTGCCTGGAGTGTACGACATATTGAAAAACTGTTTTTT. Its protein is CAWSVRHIEKLFF. Full variable domain (missing parts from reference TRBV30 and TRBJ1-4): SQTIHQWPATLVQPVGSPLSLECTVEGTSNPNLYWYRQAAGRGLQLLFYSVGIGQISSEVPQNLSASRPQDRQFILSSKKLLLSDSGFYLCAWSVRHIEKLFFGSGTQLSVL.